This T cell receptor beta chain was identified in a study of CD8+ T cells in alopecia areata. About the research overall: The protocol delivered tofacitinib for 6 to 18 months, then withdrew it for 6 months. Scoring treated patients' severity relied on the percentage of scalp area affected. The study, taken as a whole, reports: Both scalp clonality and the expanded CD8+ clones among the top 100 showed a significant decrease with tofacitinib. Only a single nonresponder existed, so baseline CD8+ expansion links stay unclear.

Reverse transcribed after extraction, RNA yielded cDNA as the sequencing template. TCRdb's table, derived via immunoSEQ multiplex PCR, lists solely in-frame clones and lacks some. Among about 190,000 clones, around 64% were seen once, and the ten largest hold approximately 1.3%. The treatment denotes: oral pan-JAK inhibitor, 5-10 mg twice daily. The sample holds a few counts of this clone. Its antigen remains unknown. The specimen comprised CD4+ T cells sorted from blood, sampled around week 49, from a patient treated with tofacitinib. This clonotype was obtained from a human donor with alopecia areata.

The CDR3 nucleotides are TGTGCCAGCAGCTTACAACTGACTTCCAATGAGCAGTTCTTC. Translating gives CASSLQLTSNEQFF. The J gene is TRBJ2-1, the V gene TRBV7-7; no clear D gene. Germline lookup yields CDR1 SSHAT and CDR2 FNYEAQ (reference sequence). There are 14 residues in the CDR3. V dropped 2 bases and J dropped 6 bases, with 11 bases sitting between them.